This passage covers 22 T cell receptor beta chains from one sample sequenced in a study of cytomegalovirus exposure and HLA in healthy donors. 60 Vbeta and 13 Jbeta primers were used in PCR. The data were produced by immunoSEQ multiplex PCR, yet TCRdb's version contains in-frame clones alone and is incomplete. The top ten hold approximately 2% of the sample, which has 120,000 or so clones, 79% seen once. Specimen: PBMCs. The receptor set was obtained from a man aged 18 to 29 in good health and CMV-seronegative.

V is TRBV9 and J is TRBJ2-7; 8 bases are a match to TRBD1. Germline CDR1 SGDLS, CDR2 YYNGEE. V lost 4 bases to trimming and J lost 5 bases; unmatched junction nucleotides: 5. The CDR3 has 13 amino acids. Written as DNA, the CDR3 is TGTGCCAGCAGCACGTGGACAGGGAACGAGCAGTACTTC. Translation gives CASSTWTGNEQYF. The full variable domain, with the rest looked up from reference TRBV9 and TRBJ2-7, is DSGVTQTPKHLITATGQRVTLRCSPRSGDLSVYWYQQSLDQGLQFLIQYYNGEERAKGNILERFSAQQFPDLHSELNLSSLELGDSALYFCASSTWTGNEQYFGPGTRLTVT.

J is TRBJ1-4 and V is TRBV18, with D possibly TRBD1 on 5 matching bases. Germline values: CDR1 KGHSH, CDR2 LQKENI. The CDR3 runs to 13 residues. Trimming left V 2 bases short and J 7 bases short, with 8 bases between. The CDR3 DNA follows: TGTGCCAGCTCACCAGGGGGAGGTGAAAAACTGTTTTTT. Encoded protein: CASSPGGGEKLFF.

The rearrangement joins TRBV28 to TRBJ2-7; the match to TRBD1 covers 9 bases. Germline loops: CDR1 MDHEN, CDR2 SYDVKM. This CDR3 region has 15 residues. V shed 5 bases, J shed 2 bases, and the junction held 7 bases outside the gene matches. The CDR3 DNA is TGTGCCAGCAGTAGGGGGACAGGGCTTACCTACGAGCAGTACTTC. This sequence encodes CASSRGTGLTYEQYF.

Written as DNA, the CDR3 is TGTGCCAGCAGCTTAACCCAGGACAGGGTGGGGCAGCCCCAGCATTTT. Protein: CASSLTQDRVGQPQHF. V gene TRBV7-8 combines with J gene TRBJ1-5, with 8 bases aligning to TRBD1. Germline V lookup: CDR1 SGHVS, CDR2 FQNEAQ. The CDR3 is made up of 16 amino acids. J was trimmed by 7 bases and V by 2 bases; bases with no gene match: 10.

The chain couples TRBV5-1 to TRBJ2-7; maybe TRBD1 (6 bases). V was shortened by 4 bases and J by 3 bases, with 23 bases between the two germline ends. The V gene's germline CDR1 is SGHRS and CDR2 YFSETQ. This CDR3 spans 17 amino acids. The chain's CDR3 is CASSPTGSGGTVYEQYF. In DNA, the CDR3 is TGCGCCAGCAGCCCCACAGGGTCCGGCGGAACTGTCTACGAGCAGTACTTC.

The V gene is TRBV4-1, the J gene TRBJ2-7, with a tentative D call TRBD2 (5 bases). The CDR3 length is 14 residues. The V gene lost 1 base and the J gene lost 4 bases, with 11 bases spanning the gap. Germline CDR1 reads MGHRA; CDR2 reads YSYEKL. This CDR3 is CASSQVAAEYEQYF. CDR3 bases: TGCGCCAGCAGCCAAGTCGCAGCGGAGTACGAGCAGTACTTC.

The chain is built from TRBV11-2 and TRBJ2-1, with D perhaps TRBD1 (7 bases). This CDR3 comprises 15 residues. Trimming shortened V by 4 bases and J by 0 bases, and 10 bases separated the two germline ends. Germline V lookup: CDR1 SGHAT, CDR2 FQNNGV. The CDR3 region is CASSSQGGSYNEQFF. For the CDR3, the DNA is TGTGCCAGCAGCTCTCAGGGGGGCTCCTACAATGAGCAGTTCTTC.

The chain carries TRBV19 and TRBJ1-1; D is perhaps TRBD1 (5 bases). The V gene lost 4 bases and the J gene lost 4 bases, with 13 bases spanning the gap. The CDR3 covers 14 residues. Per the germline V gene, CDR1 is LNHDA and CDR2 is SQIVND (reference sequence). The CDR3 region has the DNA TGTGCCAGTAGTACTGGCAGGGCAGCCACTGAAGCTTTCTTT. Its translation: CASSTGRAATEAFF.

The DNA for the CDR3 is TGTGCCAGCAGCTTAGCGGGGTCGTCCTACAATGAGCAGTTCTTC. It translates to CASSLAGSSYNEQFF. The rearrangement uses TRBV11-2 and TRBJ2-1, with a weak D call TRBD2 (5 bases). In germline, CDR1 is SGHAT, CDR2 FQNNGV. CDR3 length equals 15 residues. Trimming left V 1 base short and J 1 base short, with 8 bases between. The variable domain in full, completed from reference TRBV11-2 and TRBJ2-1, reads EAGVAQSPRYKIIEKRQSVAFWCNPISGHATLYWYQQILGQGPKLLIQFQNNGVVDDSQLPKDRFSAERLKGVDSTLKIQPAKLEDSAVYLCASSLAGSSYNEQFFGPGTRLTVL.

The V gene is TRBV28, the J gene TRBJ2-1; D gene ambiguous. This CDR3 spans 11 amino acids. Trimming stripped 6 bases from V and 7 bases from J, with 7 bases between. Germline V gives CDR1 MDHEN, CDR2 SYDVKM. As DNA, the CDR3 is TGTGCCAGCAGCGGTCCAAATGAGCAGTTCTTC. This gives the protein CASSGPNEQFF.

The rearrangement links TRBV5-4 to TRBJ2-3; D is possibly TRBD2 (6 bases). This CDR3 comprises 15 residues. V lost 1 base, J lost 5 bases, and 14 bases lay in between. Looked up from germline, CDR1 is SGHNT and CDR2 is YYREEE (reference sequence). The CDR3 is CASSLSREWGDTQYF. The CDR3 region has the DNA TGTGCCAGCAGCTTGTCACGGGAGTGGGGAGATACGCAGTATTTT.

The rearrangement links TRBV9 to TRBJ2-3; 14 bases fit TRBD2. The CDR3 is 16 residues long. The ends lost 3 bases at V and 3 bases at J; junction bases unmatched: 3. Germline loops: CDR1 SGDLS, CDR2 YYNGEE. The CDR3 DNA reads as TGTGCCAGCAGCGCGGGACTAGCGGGAGTAACAGATACGCAGTATTTT. The encoded protein is CASSAGLAGVTDTQYF.

The chain employs TRBV7-2 and TRBJ2-1; D not certain. Germline CDR1 and CDR2: SGHTA and FQGNSA. The CDR3 runs to 13 residues. The V end was cut by 5 bases, the J end by 5 bases, with 10 bases between. In DNA, the CDR3 is TGTGCCAGCAGCCCCTTTATCCACAATGAGCAGTTCTTC. Residues: CASSPFIHNEQFF.

The rearrangement uses TRBV18 and TRBJ2-5; no reliable D call. The length of the CDR3 is 14 residues. Trimming stripped 0 bases from V and 2 bases from J, with 7 bases between. Germline CDR1 KGHSH, CDR2 LQKENI. The CDR3 protein is CASSPPTGQETQYF. CDR3 nucleotide sequence: TGTGCCAGCTCACCACCGACGGGTCAAGAGACCCAGTACTTC.

The chain employs TRBV5-8 and TRBJ1-1; D is possibly TRBD1 (5 bases). V was clipped by 4 bases and J by 10 bases, with 17 bases between them. This CDR3 is built from 13 residues. Germline CDR1 is SGHTS and CDR2 is YDEGEE. The CDR3 sequence is CASSRDLGGGAFF. In DNA form, the CDR3 reads TGTGCCAGCAGCAGGGACTTGGGTGGAGGAGCTTTCTTT.

This chain uses TRBV29-1 with TRBJ2-3; D possibly corresponds to TRBD2 (7 bases). Trimming pared 3 bases from V and 6 bases from J, leaving 19 bases between. The CDR3 totals 15 residues. Germline V gives CDR1 SQVTM, CDR2 ANQGSEA. The CDR3, as DNA: TGCAGCGTTGACGGGGGGCCGATGTCGGGGGATACGCAGTATTTT. As protein: CSVDGGPMSGDTQYF.

The rearrangement uses TRBV27 and TRBJ1-2, with 8 bases lining up with TRBD1. CDR3 size: 17 residues. Germline trimming cut 1 base from V and 2 bases from J; bases unmatched to any gene: 9. Germline CDR1 reads MNHEY; CDR2 reads SMNVEV (reference sequence). In DNA form, the CDR3 reads TGTGCCAGCAGTTTATTAAGACAGGGGTCCTTCAACTATGGCTACACCTTC. It yields the protein CASSLLRQGSFNYGYTF.

The rearrangement links TRBV7-2 to TRBJ2-1; D remains ambiguous. Germline V gives CDR1 SGHTA, CDR2 FQGNSA. This CDR3 is built from 16 residues. V dropped 5 bases and J dropped 1 base, with 15 bases sitting between them. The CDR3 nucleotides read TGTGCCAGCAGCCTCAAATCTTTGAGGTCCTACAATGAGCAGTTCTTC. Protein: CASSLKSLRSYNEQFF.

The chain recombines TRBV30 with TRBJ1-5; D is possibly TRBD1 (6 bases). The ends were cut back, 2 bases at V and 3 bases at J, with 11 bases in the middle. Germline CDR1 and CDR2: GTSNPN and SVGIG (reference sequence). The CDR3 contains 14 residues. CDR3: CAWSLGANNQPQHF. The CDR3, as DNA: TGTGCCTGGAGTCTGGGGGCTAACAATCAGCCCCAGCATTTT.

The CDR3 loop reads CASSPGLAGVADTQYF. The CDR3 DNA follows: TGTGCCAGCTCACCGGGATTAGCGGGAGTGGCAGATACGCAGTATTTT. The chain is built from TRBV18 and TRBJ2-3, with 9 nucleotides matching TRBD2. V was clipped by 3 bases and J by 4 bases; unmatched bases: 8. The CDR3 is 16 amino acids. The germline V gene has CDR1 KGHSH and CDR2 LQKENI.

This chain joins TRBV7-8 and TRBJ2-2; 7 bases match TRBD2. V gave up 5 bases and J gave up 4 bases; unmatched junction bases: 10. There are 16 residues in the CDR3. Germline-derived CDR1 and CDR2 are SGHVS and FQNEAQ. The CDR3 nucleotides read TGTGCCAGCAGCCCCAGGACGGGAGGAACCACCGGGGAGCTGTTTTTT. This translates into CASSPRTGGTTGELFF.

The V call is TRBV19, the J call TRBJ1-2; 7 positions match TRBD1. CDR3 size: 14 residues. Germline-derived CDR1 and CDR2 are LNHDA and SQIVND (reference sequence). Trimming removed 5 bases from V and 1 base from J; junction bases left unmatched: 4. The CDR3 DNA is TGTGCCAGTAGTGTAACAGGGGTTAACTATGGCTACACCTTC. Protein: CASSVTGVNYGYTF.